The clone carrying this TCR beta chain appeared a few times. Its target is unknown. V was shortened by 7 bases and J by 9 bases, with 16 bases between the two germline ends. In germline, CDR1 is MNHEY, CDR2 SVGAGI. The CDR3 contains 13 residues. The sample is drawn from a study of cytomegalovirus exposure and HLA in healthy donors. Findings and limits, study-wide: Most TCRs appeared rarely, but some public TCRs recurred in many donors.

The PCR made use of 60 Vbeta and 13 Jbeta primers. Measured with immunoSEQ multiplex PCR; TCRdb has only the in-frame clones, and not every one. The sample includes roughly 150,000 clones, 75% of them seen just once. The rearrangement uses TRBV6-5 and TRBJ2-1, with D possibly being TRBD1 (6 bases). The material sequenced was PBMCs. The sequence was obtained from a man aged 30 to 39 in good health and CMV-seronegative. The CDR3 DNA sequence: TGTGCCAGCACCCTAAACACAGGGTCTGAGCAGTTCTTC. Translating it yields CASTLNTGSEQFF.